This T cell receptor (beta chain) was recovered during a study of cytomegalovirus exposure and HLA in healthy donors. Findings and limits, study-wide: Most sequenced TCRs were rare (though some public TCRs occurred in many donors). Later on, a genetic analysis was performed. It linked a missense variant in DCLRE1C with V- and J-gene trimming of TCR beta.

The PCR made use of 60 Vbeta and 13 Jbeta primers. Sequencing used immunoSEQ multiplex PCR; TCRdb keeps in-frame clones, though not all of them. The table records 95,000 to 150,000 clones, over 60% of them present only once. Trimming cost V 5 bases and J 2 bases; bases outside gene matches: 5. CDR1 is SNHLY and CDR2 is FYNNEI in the germline V gene. The CDR3 has 15 residues. A remark on this clone: Its target is unknown.

J is TRBJ2-2 and V is TRBV2, with TRBD1 matching over 7 bases. The TCR sequence derives from a woman between 35 and 50 years old in good health and CMV-seropositive. The sequenced sample was PBMCs. CDR3 in DNA: TGTGCCAGCAGTAGTAGGACAGGTAACACCGGGGAGCTGTTTTTT. As protein: CASSSRTGNTGELFF. The whole variable domain, filled in from reference TRBV2 and TRBJ2-2, reads EPEVTQTPSHQVTQMGQEVILRCVPISNHLYFYWYRQILGQKVEFLVSFYNNEISEKSEIFDDQFSVERPDGSNFTLKIRSTKLEDSAMYFCASSSRTGNTGELFFGEGSRLTVL.